A single sample gave rise to the 5 T cell receptor beta chains below, sequenced in a study of cytomegalovirus exposure and HLA in healthy donors listed by TCRdb under 2017. The protocol used for the library was the immunoSEQ multiplex PCR assay. For the multiplex PCR, a mixture combining 60 forward primers for TCR Vbeta segments and 13 reverse primers for TCR Jbeta segments was used. TCRdb's version of the immuneACCESS table is confined to in-frame rearrangements and falls short of the full clone set. An unresolved V gene accounts for under half of the shortfall where checked; the remainder is of unknown origin. This sample gives fewer than 180,000 clones in total; 79% of them show up just once. Jointly, the top ten make up under 8% of the sample. Sequenced input: PBMCs. The source is a man aged 45 to 65 in good health and CMV-seropositive.

V and J are TRBV10-3 and TRBJ2-7, with D maybe TRBD2 (6 bases). Germline CDR1 reads ENHRY; CDR2 reads SYGVKD. Trimming left V 2 bases short and J 0 bases short, with 8 bases between. This CDR3 spans 14 amino acids. This CDR3 is CAISEGGSSYEQYF. The CDR3 DNA follows: TGTGCCATCAGTGAGGGGGGGAGCTCCTACGAGCAGTACTTC.

This clone was found once. This sequence joins TRBV28 and TRBJ2-1; D is perhaps TRBD1 (5 bases). CDR1 and CDR2 from the germline V gene are MDHEN and SYDVKM. V was trimmed by 1 base and J by 3 bases, leaving 13 bases between them. The CDR3 is 16 residues long. The CDR3 reads CASSLLGAEIYNEQFF. CDR3 DNA sequence: TGTGCCAGCAGTTTATTAGGGGCAGAAATCTACAATGAGCAGTTCTTC.

The chain combines TRBV28 with TRBJ2-3, with a possible D match to TRBD1 (6 bases). Germline CDR1 MDHEN, CDR2 SYDVKM. Trimming removed 9 bases at V and 2 bases at J, with 15 bases between. The CDR3 loop spans 14 amino acids. The CDR3 here is CASGPGQHTDTQYF. CDR3 nucleotide sequence: TGTGCCAGTGGCCCCGGACAGCACACAGATACGCAGTATTTT.

V gene TRBV30 combines with J gene TRBJ1-2; TRBD1 matches 7 bases. The CDR3 is 15 amino acids. The J segment lost 13 bases and the V segment lost 2 bases, leaving 19 bases of the junction unmatched. From germline, CDR1 is GTSNPN and CDR2 SVGIG (reference sequence). Here the CDR3 DNA reads TGTGCCTGGAGTCGACCCGGGACAGCGCCTCCGGTTTGCACCTTC. This translates into CAWSRPGTAPPVCTF.

The chain uses TRBV2 and TRBJ2-7; 9 bases align to TRBD1. Germline V gene data show CDR1 as SNHLY and CDR2 as FYNNEI. The CDR3 runs 13 residues. V was pared by 7 bases and J by 7 bases, with 8 bases of the junction left unmatched. The CDR3 region is CASKRDRVQEQYF. CDR3 bases: TGTGCCAGCAAAAGGGACAGGGTGCAAGAGCAGTACTTC.